The rows below give T cell receptor beta chains drawn from one sample of a study of technical replicates of blood from a handful of donors. Method: immunoSEQ multiplex PCR; TCRdb's copy keeps in-frame clones and lacks some. The sample lists some 85,000 clones; approximately 94% were seen once. The specimen sequenced was T cells isolated from PBMCs. The receptors were gathered from a human donor in good health. Both conserved end residues are part of each CDR3. Fields, in order: J gene, clone size, V gene, D gene, CDR3 DNA, CDR3 protein. A D gene is named only where the DNA matches it firmly. Expanded clones get a size class; other rows say once, few or many, or leave the size out.

TRBJ2-7 | - | TRBV2 | - | TGTGCCAGCAGCGCGGATGCCTACGAGCAGTACTTC | CASSADAYEQYF
TRBJ1-3 | - | TRBV6-6 | - | TGTGCCAGCAGTCCCGGGTTTCACCTCTCTGGAAACACCATATATTTT | CASSPGFHLSGNTIYF
TRBJ2-3 | once | TRBV5-1 | TRBD2 | TGCGCCAGTCCCCCAGCGGGAGGGGTGACAGATACGCAGTATTTT | CASPPAGGVTDTQYF
TRBJ2-1 | - | TRBV10-3 | - | TGTGCCATCAGTGAAACATATGACAATGAGCAGTTCTTC | CAISETYDNEQFF
TRBJ1-3 | - | TRBV5-1 | - | TGCGCCAGCAGCTTGGCCAGCGCCCCGGTCGGAAACACCATATATTTT | CASSLASAPVGNTIYF
TRBJ2-3 | - | TRBV4-3 | TRBD1 | TGCGCCAGCAGCCAAGGACAGGGTACGGCAGATACGCAGTATTTT | CASSQGQGTADTQYF
TRBJ2-7 | - | TRBV7-2 | TRBD2 | TGTGCCAGCAGCTTTTGGCGGGAGGCTGTCGACGAGCAGTACTTC | CASSFWREAVDEQYF
TRBJ1-4 | - | TRBV7-3 | TRBD1 | TGTGCCAGCAGCCCGTACAGGGGGCGTGAAGAAAAACTGTTTTTT | CASSPYRGREEKLFF
TRBJ2-4 | - | TRBV10-2 | - | TGCGCCAGCAGGCAAACATACAGCTTTCAGTACTTC | CASRQTYSFQYF
TRBJ1-5 | - | TRBV5-6 | - | TGTGCCAGCAGCCTCCGACAGAATCAGCCCCAGCATTTT | CASSLRQNQPQHF
TRBJ2-7 | - | TRBV5-1 | TRBD1 | TGCGCCAGCAGCTTGTCACAGGGGGTCCACGAGCAGTACTTC | CASSLSQGVHEQYF
TRBJ2-1 | - | TRBV6-5 | TRBD2 | TGTGCCAGCAGTTACGGCGGGAGGGCCCAGGATGAGCAGTTCTTC | CASSYGGRAQDEQFF
TRBJ1-5 | once | TRBV4-3 | - | TGCGCCAGCAGCCAAGATCGGAGCTATCAGCCCCAGCATTTT | CASSQDRSYQPQHF
TRBJ1-2 | few | TRBV2 | - | TGTGCCAGCCTTGGGGAGGCGATCTATGGCTACACCTTC | CASLGEAIYGYTF
TRBJ2-1 | - | TRBV10-1 | TRBD2 | TGCGCCAGCGGCCTAGCGGGAGGCGGGGGTGAGCAGTTCTTC | CASGLAGGGGEQFF
TRBJ2-1 | - | TRBV9 | - | TGTGCCAGCAGCTTACCGACAGACTCAAGGCGGGACTTCTCCTACAATGAGCAGTTCTTC | CASSLPTDSRRDFSYNEQFF
TRBJ2-1 | - | TRBV25-1 | TRBD2 | TGTGCCAGCAGTGAACCTGGACTAGCGGGCTACAATGAGCAGTTCTTC | CASSEPGLAGYNEQFF